This T cell receptor beta chain derives from a study of cytomegalovirus exposure and HLA in healthy donors. Study information: Around 81% of 398 genotyped donors fell in the Caucasian-associated ancestry cluster. Study results and caveats: HLA alleles were associated with roughly 15,000 TCR beta sequences in a later analysis at 0.05 false discovery rate. According to a later analysis, donors in an Asian-associated ancestry cluster reportedly had fewer N-insertions than the roughly 660-donor mean. In vitro testing confirmed a few CMV-associated chains as specific for CMV antigens.

Note on this clone: The antigen is not known.

PCR used 60 Vbeta primers and 13 Jbeta primers. Sequenced by immunoSEQ multiplex PCR; TCRdb stores in-frame clones only, minus some. In the table there are just over 200,000 clones, 55% to 75% of which are singletons. Trimming removed 5 bases from V and 1 base from J; junction bases left unmatched: 4. Germline CDR1 SGHNT, CDR2 YYREEE (reference sequence). There are 14 residues in the CDR3. The rearrangement links TRBV5-4 to TRBJ1-1, with TRBD1 identical over 8 bases. This receptor was taken from a man between 35 and 55 years old in good health and CMV-seropositive. The sample was PBMCs. The CDR3, as DNA: TGTGCCAGCAGGGAACAGGGGGGGAACACTGAAGCTTTCTTT. This translates into CASREQGGNTEAFF. Full variable domain (missing parts from reference TRBV5-4 and TRBJ1-1): ETGVTQSPTHLIKTRGQQVTLRCSSQSGHNTVSWYQQALGQGPQFIFQYYREEENGRGNFPPRFSGLQFPNYSSELNVNALELDDSALYLCASREQGGNTEAFFGQGTRLTVV.